This TCR beta chain came from a study of blood T cell repertoires in COVID-19. Study overall: Acute-phase and convalescent COVID-19 samples originated in the United States, Italy and Spain. In each case, the material was cDNA or gDNA derived from T cells, B-cell-depleted T cells, or PBMCs.

The CDR3 extends over 15 amino acids. Trimming took 8 bases from V and 2 from J, leaving 18 bases between them. Looked up from germline, CDR1 is SNHLY and CDR2 is FYNNEI. Original handling: The authors estimated nucleated cell counts from reference gene primer amplification. Profiled with immunoSEQ multiplex PCR; TCRdb holds only in-frame clones, not every one. V, J and clone size reflect that table, while D and trimming were determined from the DNA. This table has around 76,000 clones, around 89% appearing once. The TCR was taken from a man in his sixties with acute or convalescent COVID-19. Input material: peripheral blood. This rearrangement joins TRBV2 to TRBJ1-2; D perhaps matches TRBD1 (5 bases). This CDR3 is CASALSSGANYGYTF. CDR3 nucleotides: TGTGCCAGCGCCCTCAGCAGCGGGGCGAACTATGGCTACACCTTC.